Following are 32 T cell receptor beta chains from one sample sequenced in a study of graft-versus-host responses after intestinal transplantation. These receptors lack a known antigen. The repertoire was sequenced with immunoSEQ multiplex PCR; TCRdb's copy has only in-frame clones and lacks some. The sample holds around 99,000 clones, approximately 90% seen once. This material consisted of unstimulated CD4+ T cells sorted from spleen or lymph node cells, taken before transplant. Receptor source: a human donor who was the organ donor for an intestinal transplant.

The chain joins TRBV7-9 to TRBJ1-1; D may be TRBD1 (6 bases). The CDR3 covers 15 residues. Trimming took 0 bases from V and 7 from J, leaving 15 bases between them. Germline V CDR1 and CDR2: SEHNR, FQNEAQ (reference sequence). The CDR3 reads CASSLASTGTHEAFF. The CDR3 region has the DNA TGTGCCAGCAGCTTAGCATCGACAGGAACACATGAAGCTTTCTTT.

The V and J genes are TRBV7-2 and TRBJ2-7, with TRBD2 matching 12 bases. The CDR3 covers 14 residues. Trimming removed 5 bases from V and 2 bases from J; junction bases left unmatched: 1. Germline lookup yields CDR1 SGHTA and CDR2 FQGNSA. The CDR3 loop reads CASSRTSGTYEQYF. DNA of the CDR3: TGTGCCAGCAGCCGGACTAGCGGGACCTACGAGCAGTACTTC.

The V gene is TRBV29-1, the J gene TRBJ1-1; possibly TRBD1 for D (6 bases). This CDR3 is built from 15 residues. Looked up from germline, CDR1 is SQVTM and CDR2 is ANQGSEA. The V and J ends lost 4 bases and 2 bases respectively, with 17 bases between them. CDR3 loop: CSVGYRAGGNTEAFF. In DNA, the CDR3 is TGCAGCGTTGGATACAGGGCGGGGGGAAACACTGAAGCTTTCTTT.

The chain recombines TRBV6-1 with TRBJ1-5, with a possible D match to TRBD1 (5 bases). CDR1 MNHNS and CDR2 SASEGT come from the germline V gene. CDR3 length equals 15 residues. Deletions cut 2 bases from V and 3 bases from J, with 11 bases between. The chain's CDR3 is CASSEKGPNNQPQHF. The CDR3 DNA follows: TGTGCCAGCAGTGAAAAGGGGCCGAACAATCAGCCCCAGCATTTT.

The V and J genes are TRBV7-9 and TRBJ1-4; D is uncertain. The CDR3 contains 17 residues. Germline CDR1 reads SEHNR; CDR2 reads FQNEAQ (reference sequence). Trimming pared 1 base from V and 0 bases from J, leaving 12 bases between. This CDR3 reads CASSLGWVGATNEKLFF. The CDR3 DNA reads as TGTGCCAGCAGCTTAGGGTGGGTCGGCGCAACTAATGAAAAACTGTTTTTT.

This rearrangement joins TRBV4-1 to TRBJ1-5, with TRBD1 identical over 8 bases. This CDR3 has 17 residues. Germline CDR1 reads MGHRA; CDR2 reads YSYEKL. J gave up 5 bases and V 0 bases, and 9 bases lay outside the gene matches. CDR3 region: CASSQDPGQGAYQPQHF. The CDR3 bases are TGCGCCAGCAGCCAAGACCCGGGGCAGGGGGCCTATCAGCCCCAGCATTTT.

About this clone itself: Compared with germline, one end of the junction differs, possibly owing to a read error. Here the CDR3 reads CGSSPDREETQYF. In DNA form, the CDR3 reads TGTGGCAGCTCACCAGACAGAGAAGAGACCCAGTACTTC. J is TRBJ2-5 and V is TRBV18, with D tentatively TRBD1 (5 bases). The CDR3 runs 13 residues. Germline CDR1 and CDR2: KGHSH and LQKENI.

This rearrangement joins TRBV7-9 to TRBJ1-1; D is unclear. V gave up 1 base and J gave up 10 bases, with 16 bases separating them. The CDR3 consists of 14 residues. Germline CDR1 reads SEHNR; CDR2 reads FQNEAQ (reference sequence). The CDR3 here is CASSLGSGFSAAFF. CDR3 nucleotides: TGTGCCAGCAGCTTAGGATCGGGGTTCTCTGCAGCTTTCTTT.

This chain links TRBV6-5 with TRBJ2-6, with D unclear. Germline lookup yields CDR1 MNHEY and CDR2 SVGAGI. Trimming left V 2 bases short and J 1 base short, with 9 bases between. This CDR3 region has 16 residues. The CDR3 bases are TGTGCCAGCAGTTACCTTGGGGTGTCTGGGGCCAACGTCCTGACTTTC. As protein: CASSYLGVSGANVLTF.

About this clone: An end of the junction does not agree with germline; a read error may underlie this. V and J are TRBV7-7 and TRBJ2-5; no reliable D call. Per the germline V gene, CDR1 is SSHAT and CDR2 is FNYEAQ (reference sequence). The length of the CDR3 is 11 residues. The CDR3 loop is CASSLAGTQYF. CDR3 DNA sequence: TGTGCTAGCAGCTTAGCTGGGACCCAGTACTTC. Drawing the rest from reference TRBV7-7 and TRBJ2-5, the complete variable domain is GAGVSQSPRYKVTKRGQDVTLRCDPISSHATLYWYQQALGQGPEFLTYFNYEAQPDKSGLPSDRFSAERPEGSISTLTIQRTEQRDSAMYRCASSLAGTQYFGPGTRLLVL.

The rearrangement uses TRBV5-6 and TRBJ1-1; the D gene is possibly TRBD1 (5 bases). The CDR3 covers 13 residues. Deletions cut 4 bases from V and 6 bases from J, with 13 bases between. Germline V gene sequence: CDR1 SGHDT, CDR2 YYEEEE. The CDR3: CASSVGGSPEAFF. CDR3 nucleotide sequence: TGTGCCAGCAGCGTGGGGGGAAGCCCTGAAGCTTTCTTT.

This rearrangement joins TRBV21-1 to TRBJ1-1; no check of the table's D call, TRBD1, against the DNA was made. TRBV21-1 counts as a pseudogene. This CDR3 has 18 residues. CDR3 loop: CASSKVGRVGGMNTEAFF. CDR3 in DNA: TGTGCCAGCAGCAAAGTAGGCAGGGTAGGGGGCATGAACACTGAAGCTTTCTTT.

CDR3 sequence reads: CASSPRGEINYGYTF. The DNA for the CDR3 is TGTGCCAGCTCACCCCGAGGGGAAATTAACTATGGCTACACCTTC. The rearrangement links TRBV18 to TRBJ1-2; possibly TRBD1 for D (5 bases). The CDR3 is 15 residues long. Trimming shortened V by 3 bases and J by 1 base, and 12 bases separated the two germline ends. CDR1 is KGHSH, CDR2 LQKENI, per germline.

This sequence joins TRBV19 and TRBJ1-1, with 7 bases matching TRBD1. CDR1 is LNHDA and CDR2 is SQIVND in the germline V gene (reference sequence). V lost 3 bases to trimming and J lost 2 bases; unmatched junction nucleotides: 6. CDR3 length equals 15 residues. The CDR3 loop is CASSMSNRGNTEAFF. In DNA, the CDR3 is TGTGCCAGTAGTATGTCAAACAGGGGAAACACTGAAGCTTTCTTT.

The genes are TRBV18 and TRBJ2-5; tentative D call: TRBD2 (6 bases). CDR3 length equals 15 residues. CDR1 is KGHSH, CDR2 LQKENI, per germline. The V and J ends lost 4 bases and 5 bases respectively, with 17 bases between them. The CDR3 DNA sequence: TGTGCCAGCTCACAAGATATGGACTACCGGGAGACCCAGTACTTC. The encoded protein is CASSQDMDYRETQYF.

This rearrangement joins TRBV6-5 to TRBJ1-2; D remains unclear. The germline V gene encodes CDR1 MNHEY and CDR2 SVGAGI. The CDR3 is 11 amino acids. V was trimmed by 10 bases and J by 3 bases, leaving 9 bases between them. The CDR3 region is CATSRDYGYTF. The CDR3 bases are TGTGCCACCAGCCGTGACTATGGCTACACCTTC.

This clone was seen only a few times. The chain links TRBV2 to TRBJ1-1, with 7 bases that match TRBD1. With 4 bases clipped from V and 9 bases from J, the junction kept 8 bases outside the gene matches. Germline values: CDR1 SNHLY, CDR2 FYNNEI. The length of the CDR3 is 13 residues. CDR3: CASSGRGQLKAFF. The CDR3, as DNA: TGTGCCAGCAGTGGAAGGGGGCAATTAAAAGCTTTCTTT.

This chain joins TRBV29-1 and TRBJ2-5; no clear D gene. V was cut by 4 bases and J by 5 bases, with 8 bases left in between. Germline values: CDR1 SQVTM, CDR2 ANQGSEA. This CDR3 is built from 11 residues. The CDR3 DNA is TGCAGCGTTGGTTGGTGGGAGACCCAGTACTTC. Its translation: CSVGWWETQYF.

The chain recombines TRBV14 with TRBJ2-2; TRBD1 is a possible D gene (5 bases). Germline CDR1 and CDR2: SGHDN and FVKESK. The CDR3 length is 15 residues. Trimming took 1 base from V and 6 from J, leaving 12 bases between them. CDR3 in amino acids: CASSQAFRGSGELFF. In DNA, the CDR3 is TGTGCCAGCAGCCAAGCCTTTAGGGGATCCGGGGAGCTGTTTTTT.

The chain combines TRBV2 with TRBJ2-1; D call uncertain. The CDR3 totals 14 residues. Germline CDR1 and CDR2: SNHLY and FYNNEI. V dropped 6 bases and J dropped 6 bases, with 15 bases sitting between them. CDR3 sequence (DNA): TGTGCCAGCAGGGCAGGCACCATCCTCAATGAGCAGTTCTTC. Protein: CASRAGTILNEQFF.

The CDR3 is CASSLTPGKDIQYF. CDR3 nucleotides: TGTGCCAGCAGTTTAACTCCAGGGAAGGACATTCAGTACTTC. The genes are TRBV27 and TRBJ2-4; TRBD1 is a possible D gene (5 bases). Germline CDR1 MNHEY, CDR2 SMNVEV (reference sequence). CDR3 size: 14 residues. V was cut by 2 bases and J by 8 bases, with 13 bases left in between.

V gene TRBV9 combines with J gene TRBJ1-2; D not resolved. Deletions cut 2 bases from V and 4 bases from J, with 15 bases between. CDR1 and CDR2 from the germline V gene are SGDLS and YYNGEE. There are 15 residues in the CDR3. CDR3 nucleotide sequence: TGTGCCAGCAGCGTGGGGTACCAGGACGGCTATGGCTACACCTTC. Protein: CASSVGYQDGYGYTF.

CDR3 coding DNA: TGTGCCAGCAGCTTAAAGCCCCTACAGGGGTTAGCGGGAGGGAACACCGGGGAGCTGTTTTTT. It codes for CASSLKPLQGLAGGNTGELFF. The gene calls are TRBV7-3 and TRBJ2-2; 10 nucleotides match TRBD2. This CDR3 is 21 amino acids long. With 1 base clipped from V and 1 base from J, the junction kept 15 bases outside the gene matches. Germline CDR1 reads SGHTA; CDR2 reads FQGTGA.

The CDR3 loop reads CASSLQRGTDTQYF. The CDR3, as DNA: TGCGCCAGCAGCTTGCAGCGGGGCACAGATACGCAGTATTTT. The chain employs TRBV5-1 and TRBJ2-3, with a possible D match to TRBD2 (6 bases). This CDR3 spans 14 amino acids. Between the trimmed V and J ends, which lost 1 base and 1 base, there was a span of 7 bases. Germline loops: CDR1 SGHRS, CDR2 YFSETQ.

The rearrangement uses TRBV27 and TRBJ2-1; TRBD1 matches 10 bases. The CDR3 runs to 14 residues. Germline assignment: CDR1 MNHEY and CDR2 SMNVEV (reference sequence). Trimming cost V 6 bases and J 6 bases; bases outside gene matches: 5. CDR3 amino acids: CASRWDRGGNEQFF. In DNA form, the CDR3 reads TGTGCCAGCAGATGGGACAGGGGCGGCAATGAGCAGTTCTTC.

The genes are TRBV11-1 and TRBJ1-1; D may be TRBD1 (5 bases). Trimming took off 1 base at V and 8 bases at J, with 14 bases between the two ends. The germline V gene has CDR1 SGHAT and CDR2 FQDESV (reference sequence). This CDR3 comprises 14 residues. In nucleotides, the CDR3 is TGTGCCAGCAGCTTAGACGAGGGGACCGCGGAAGCTTTCTTT. It encodes CASSLDEGTAEAFF.

This chain joins TRBV6-5 and TRBJ2-7, with D hard to call. Germline CDR1 MNHEY, CDR2 SVGAGI. The CDR3 length is 14 residues. Trimming removed 2 bases at V and 0 bases at J, with 8 bases between. This CDR3 reads CASSYGSSSYEQYF. DNA for the CDR3: TGTGCCAGCAGTTACGGATCGAGCTCCTACGAGCAGTACTTC.

The chain uses TRBV5-8 and TRBJ1-1; D is unresolved. V lost 1 base, J lost 0 bases, and 13 bases lay in between. The germline gives CDR1 SGHTS, CDR2 YDEGEE. The CDR3 loop spans 16 amino acids. The CDR3 loop is CASSLLVGKVNTEAFF. DNA of the CDR3: TGTGCCAGCAGCTTGTTGGTAGGTAAAGTGAACACTGAAGCTTTCTTT. Combining the CDR3 with reference TRBV5-8 and TRBJ1-1 gives the whole variable domain EAGVTQSPTHLIKTRGQQATLRCSPISGHTSVYWYQQALGLGLQFLLWYDEGEERNRGNFPPRFSGRQFPNYSSELNVNALELEDSALYLCASSLLVGKVNTEAFFGQGTRLTVV.

The chain joins TRBV6-5 to TRBJ1-5; D unclear. This CDR3 region has 13 residues. V was shortened by 2 bases and J by 5 bases, with 7 bases between the two germline ends. Per the germline V gene, CDR1 is MNHEY and CDR2 is SVGAGI. The CDR3 DNA is TGTGCCAGCAGTTACCGAAATTATCAGCCCCAGCATTTT. Protein sequence: CASSYRNYQPQHF.

CDR3 sequence (DNA): TGCAGCGTTGATCCGGACAGAAACACCATATATTTT. This gives the protein CSVDPDRNTIYF. The chain couples TRBV29-1 to TRBJ1-3; possibly TRBD1 for D (5 bases). V dropped 3 bases and J dropped 5 bases, with 8 bases sitting between them. CDR1 and CDR2 (germline): SQVTM, ANQGSEA. CDR3 size: 12 residues. Supplemented by reference TRBV29-1 and TRBJ1-3, the full variable domain reads SAVISQKPSRDICQRGTSLTIQCQVDSQVTMMFWYRQQPGQSLTLIATANQGSEATYESGFVIDKFPISRPNLTFSTLTVSNMSPEDSSIYLCSVDPDRNTIYFGEGSWLTVV.

The chain couples TRBV10-1 to TRBJ2-1; the D is unclear. The germline gives CDR1 WNHNN, CDR2 SYGVQD (reference sequence). The CDR3 totals 12 residues. V shed 5 bases and J shed 3 bases, with 5 bases lying between them. CDR3 in DNA: TGCGCCAGCAGTAGGGACTACAATGAGCAGTTCTTC. Its translation: CASSRDYNEQFF.

V and J are TRBV6-1 and TRBJ1-1; possible D gene TRBD1, 6 bases. This CDR3 comprises 14 residues. The V gene lost 2 bases and the J gene lost 6 bases, with 13 bases spanning the gap. Germline CDR1 is MNHNS and CDR2 is SASEGT. CDR3 protein: CASSEFIGGAEAFF. CDR3 DNA sequence: TGTGCCAGCAGTGAATTTATCGGGGGCGCTGAAGCTTTCTTT.